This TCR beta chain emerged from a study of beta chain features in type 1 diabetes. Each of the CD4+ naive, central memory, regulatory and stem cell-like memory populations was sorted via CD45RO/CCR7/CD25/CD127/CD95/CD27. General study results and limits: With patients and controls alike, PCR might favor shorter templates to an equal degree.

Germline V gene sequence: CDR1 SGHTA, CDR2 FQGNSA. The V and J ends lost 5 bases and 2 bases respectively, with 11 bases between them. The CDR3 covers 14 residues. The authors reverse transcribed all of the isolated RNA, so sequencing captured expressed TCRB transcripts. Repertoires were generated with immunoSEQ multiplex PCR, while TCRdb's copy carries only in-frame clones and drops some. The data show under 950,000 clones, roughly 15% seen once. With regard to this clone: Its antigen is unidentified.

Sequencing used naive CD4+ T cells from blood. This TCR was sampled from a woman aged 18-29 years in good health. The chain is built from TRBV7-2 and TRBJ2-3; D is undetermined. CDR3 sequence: CASSLWTYTDTQYF. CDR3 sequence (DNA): TGTGCCAGCAGCCTGTGGACCTACACAGATACGCAGTATTTT.